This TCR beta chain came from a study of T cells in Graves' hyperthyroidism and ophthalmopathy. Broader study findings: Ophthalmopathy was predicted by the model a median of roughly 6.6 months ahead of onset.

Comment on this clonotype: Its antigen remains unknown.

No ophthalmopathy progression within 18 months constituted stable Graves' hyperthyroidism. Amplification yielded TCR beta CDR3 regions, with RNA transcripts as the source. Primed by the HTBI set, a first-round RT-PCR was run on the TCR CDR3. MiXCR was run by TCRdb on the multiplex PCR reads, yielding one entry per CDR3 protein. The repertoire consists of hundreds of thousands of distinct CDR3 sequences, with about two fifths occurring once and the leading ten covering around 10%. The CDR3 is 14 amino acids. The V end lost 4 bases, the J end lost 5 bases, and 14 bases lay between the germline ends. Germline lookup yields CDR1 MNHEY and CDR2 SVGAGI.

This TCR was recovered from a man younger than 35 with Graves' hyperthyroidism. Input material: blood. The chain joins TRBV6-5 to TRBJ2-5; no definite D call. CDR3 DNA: TGTGCCAGCAGTTTTTCCTGGAAGGTGGAGACCCAGTACTTC. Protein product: CASSFSWKVETQYF.